The rows below give T cell receptor beta chains drawn from one sample of a study of blood T cell repertoires in COVID-19. Profiled with immunoSEQ multiplex PCR; TCRdb holds only in-frame clones, not every one. The repertoire has 95,000 or so clones, 81% of them found once; the top ten carry roughly 25%. Sequencing was done on a sample of peripheral blood. Receptors originate from an elderly man with active or convalescent COVID-19. The CDR3 runs from the conserved cysteine through the conserved F or W. A D gene is named only where the DNA matches it firmly. For some rows the clone size is stated as once, few or many, or as a class when expanded; others skip it.

cdr3_aa | cdr3_nt | j_call | d_call | clone_size | v_call
CASSLRGSNQPQHF | TGTGCCAGCAGCCTTAGGGGGTCCAATCAGCCCCAGCATTTT | TRBJ1-5 | - | few | TRBV3-1/TRBV3-2
CAISEQGGNSNQPQHF | TGTGCCATCAGTGAGCAGGGTGGGAATAGCAATCAGCCCCAGCATTTT | TRBJ1-5 | - | - | TRBV10-3
CASSLSSGGLNTGELFF | TGCGCCAGCAGCTTGTCGTCAGGGGGCCTCAACACCGGGGAGCTGTTTTTT | TRBJ2-2 | TRBD1 | - | TRBV5-1
CASSFGGTGGFGYTF | TGTGCCAGCAGCTTTGGCGGGACAGGGGGGTTTGGCTACACCTTC | TRBJ1-2 | TRBD1 | - | TRBV5-6
CASSGTPNYGYTF | TGTGCCAGCAGCGGGACTCCTAACTATGGCTACACCTTC | TRBJ1-2 | - | few | TRBV6-5
CASSLGLGGDYGYTF | TGTGCCAGCAGCTTAGGCTTGGGAGGCGACTATGGCTACACCTTC | TRBJ1-2 | - | - | TRBV7-2
CASSGQFNQPQHF | TGTGCCAGCAGCGGACAGTTCAATCAGCCCCAGCATTTT | TRBJ1-5 | - | - | TRBV6-2/TRBV6-3
CATSDSGQGISTNEKLFF | TGTGCCACCAGTGATTCGGGACAGGGAATAAGCACTAATGAAAAACTGTTTTTT | TRBJ1-4 | TRBD1 | - | TRBV24-1
CASTGQGRNQPQHF | TGTGCCAGCACAGGACAGGGCCGTAATCAGCCCCAGCATTTT | TRBJ1-5 | TRBD1 | - | TRBV7-2
CASSSSRNPGNTIYF | TGTGCCAGCAGTTCCTCTAGGAACCCGGGAAACACCATATATTTT | TRBJ1-3 | - | - | TRBV28
CASSLAGTGGLYEQYF | TGTGCCAGCAGCTTGGCCGGGACAGGGGGCTTGTACGAGCAGTACTTC | TRBJ2-7 | TRBD1 | - | TRBV5-6
CASSWGLAGGPSGDTQYF | TGTGCCAGCAGCTGGGGACTAGCGGGGGGGCCGAGTGGGGATACGCAGTATTTT | TRBJ2-3 | TRBD2 | - | TRBV11-2
CASSTWTGVYGYTF | TGTGCCAGCAGTACATGGACAGGGGTCTATGGCTACACCTTC | TRBJ1-2 | TRBD1 | - | TRBV2
CASSPGGEHGNYNEQFF | TGTGCCAGCAGCCCCGGGGGGGAACATGGGAACTACAATGAGCAGTTCTTC | TRBJ2-1 | TRBD2 | - | TRBV7-9
CASSPVSGGSNQPQHF | TGTGCCAGCAGCCCGGTATCAGGGGGAAGCAATCAGCCCCAGCATTTT | TRBJ1-5 | TRBD1 | - | TRBV7-8
CATSMGAGYGYTF | TGTGCCACCAGTATGGGGGCGGGCTATGGCTACACCTTC | TRBJ1-2 | - | - | TRBV24-1
CASSPDRARTINYGYTF | TGTGCCAGCAGCCCGGACAGGGCGCGGACCATTAACTATGGCTACACCTTC | TRBJ1-2 | TRBD1 | - | TRBV11-2
CASSPGVDQETQYF | TGTGCCAGCAGCCCCGGAGTAGATCAAGAGACCCAGTACTTC | TRBJ2-5 | - | - | TRBV3-1/TRBV3-2
CASSSRTALGEKLFF | TGTGCCAGCAGTTCCAGGACAGCCTTGGGTGAAAAACTGTTTTTT | TRBJ1-4 | - | - | TRBV25-1
CASSLGGAGELFF | TGCGCCAGCAGCTTGGGGGGAGCCGGGGAGCTGTTTTTT | TRBJ2-2 | - | - | TRBV5-1
CAIPHEGQGGGYTF | TGTGCCATCCCCCATGAGGGTCAGGGAGGGGGCTACACCTTC | TRBJ1-2 | - | - | TRBV10-3
CAISFSGGSRDEQFF | TGTGCCATCAGTTTTAGCGGGGGAAGTAGAGATGAGCAGTTCTTC | TRBJ2-1 | TRBD2 | - | TRBV10-3
CASSLGQGPEQFF | TGCGCCAGCAGCTTAGGACAGGGTCCAGAGCAGTTCTTC | TRBJ2-1 | TRBD1 | - | TRBV5-1
CASSSGPLVDTDTQYF | TGTGCCAGCAGCTCTGGTCCGCTGGTAGATACAGATACGCAGTATTTT | TRBJ2-3 | - | few | TRBV5-8
CASSRGAGYGYTF | TGTGCCAGCAGCCGCGGCGCCGGCTATGGCTACACCTTC | TRBJ1-2 | - | - | TRBV11-3
CASRGHGFEQETQYF | TGTGCCAGCAGGGGACACGGATTTGAGCAAGAGACCCAGTACTTC | TRBJ2-5 | - | - | TRBV5-8
CASSPGSTGRNYGYTF | TGTGCCAGCAGCCCGGGGTCGACAGGGAGAAACTATGGCTACACCTTC | TRBJ1-2 | TRBD1 | - | TRBV3-1/TRBV3-2
CASSSGTGYTGELFF | TGTGCCAGCAGCTCCGGGACAGGATACACCGGGGAGCTGTTTTTT | TRBJ2-2 | TRBD1 | many | TRBV11-3
CASSLSGGDTEAFF | TGTGCCAGCAGCCTAAGCGGGGGGGACACTGAAGCTTTCTTT | TRBJ1-1 | - | - | TRBV27
CAWTGGLNNSPLHF | TGTGCCTGGACCGGGGGACTTAATAATTCACCCCTCCACTTT | TRBJ1-6 | - | - | TRBV30
CASSLTRGLQGYTF | TGTGCCAGCAGCTTAACCAGGGGGCTGCAGGGCTACACCTTC | TRBJ1-2 | TRBD1 | - | TRBV5-4
CASGHWTGSSSYNSPLHF | TGTGCCAGTGGACATTGGACAGGATCAAGCTCCTATAATTCACCCCTCCACTTT | TRBJ1-6 | TRBD1 | - | TRBV27
CASTGVLGGEKLFF | TGTGCCTCTACGGGGGTCTTAGGCGGGGAAAAACTGTTTTTT | TRBJ1-4 | - | - | TRBV6-6
CASSSPSGGSTDTQYF | TGTGCCAGCAGTTCCCCTAGCGGGGGGTCCACAGATACGCAGTATTTT | TRBJ2-3 | TRBD2 | - | TRBV27
CAISLQGEDGYTF | TGTGCCATCAGTTTACAGGGGGAAGATGGCTACACCTTC | TRBJ1-2 | TRBD1 | - | TRBV10-3